The present TCR beta chain was sequenced within a study of T cells in Graves' hyperthyroidism and ophthalmopathy. From RNA transcripts, TCR beta CDR3 regions were amplified. The TCR CDR3 was amplified in a first-round RT-PCR using the HTBI primer set. TCRdb ran MiXCR on the multiplex PCR reads and lists one entry per CDR3 protein. The data hold 450,000 to 700,000 distinct CDR3 sequences, with around 45% observed a single time. V dropped 11 bases and J dropped 3; count of bases not matched to a gene: 9. Germline V gene data show CDR1 as ENHRY and CDR2 as SYGVKD. CDR3 length equals 15 residues. The sample was peripheral blood or thyroid tissue (not recorded which). This TCR was recovered from an adult woman with Graves' disease, either hyperthyroidism or ophthalmopathy (not recorded which). The chain employs TRBV10-3 and TRBJ2-5, with 13 bases matching TRBD2. The CDR3 reads CASRGTSGMEETQYF. The DNA of the CDR3 is TGTGCCTCCCGGGGGACTAGCGGGATGGAAGAGACCCAGTACTTC.